Sequencing of this T cell receptor (beta chain) was carried out in a study of PD-1 blockade in mismatch repair-deficient tumors. On the study more broadly: Patients had approximately 11 mismatch repair-deficient cancer types, all previously treated and progressing. Points from the study as a whole: Tumor-resident clones, often absent from pretreatment blood, expanded after pembrolizumab and then contracted.

All patients were mismatch repair deficient, assessed by either PCR or immunohistochemistry. Three pembrolizumab responders had their TCRs sequenced. Data came from immunoSEQ multiplex PCR; TCRdb stores just in-frame clones and leaves some out. The sample consists of 60,000 to 65,000 clones, approximately 90% of them appearing once. A note on this clone: Its target is not known.

Material: peripheral blood, obtained 52 weeks after starting pembrolizumab. The sequence derives from an adult with mismatch repair-deficient cancer.

The CDR3 region has the DNA TGTGCCAGCAGTGAACAGCCACAAGAGACCCAGTACTTC. Protein product: CASSEQPQETQYF. The chain uses TRBV6-1 and TRBJ2-5; no definite D call. This CDR3 has 13 amino acids. Germline CDR1 reads MNHNS; CDR2 reads SASEGT. Trimming pared 2 bases from V and 2 bases from J, leaving 6 bases between.